This TCR beta chain was retrieved from a study of CD8+ T cells in alopecia areata (dated by TCRdb to 2016 to 2018). Broadly, across the study: Treated patients were enrolled in an open-label pilot trial of oral tofacitinib at 5 to 10 mg twice daily for moderate-to-severe alopecia areata. Patients stayed on tofacitinib for 6 to 18 months and then had 6 months of follow-up off drug so that delayed response and recurrence could be assessed. For the treated patients, the SALT score, which quantifies what percentage of scalp surface area is affected, served as the measure of disease severity. In both human patients and the C3H/HeJ mouse model, the study applied high-throughput TCRbeta sequencing to look at T cell clonal expansion in alopecia areata. In humans, TCRbeta sequencing was performed on scalp tissue and on sorted CD4+ and CD8+ peripheral blood T cells from healthy controls and from patients with patchy or totalis/universalis alopecia areata. Patients on tofacitinib were biopsied at baseline and after 4 and 24 weeks of treatment, and several of the patients also had a later scalp biopsy. Scalp clonality was compared among normal scalp (n=4), patchy alopecia areata scalp (n=8), and alopecia totalis/universalis scalp (n=8). RNA was extracted with the PAXgene miRNA kit for fixed scalp, the miRNeasy kit for PBMCs, and the RNeasy kit for mouse skin. Amplification of TCRbeta CDR3 regions was done by immunoSEQ multiplex PCR using 35 Vbeta forward primers and 13 Jbeta reverse primers.

Library prep was done by the immunoSEQ multiplex PCR assay. RNA was extracted from all samples and reverse transcribed into cDNA, which served as template for TCR sequencing. First-strand cDNA was synthesized using SuperScript III with a 2:1 mix of oligo-dT and random hexamers. A synthetic immune receptor repertoire was used to assess amplification bias, and residual bias was removed computationally. The original pipeline was this. After raw reads were preprocessed to remove errors, the CDR3 was defined following IMGT conventions as running from the conserved cysteine to phenylalanine. Clonality was calculated as 1 minus Shannon entropy normalized by log2 of the number of productive unique TCRs. Whether scalp clones were CD4 or CD8 was inferred by matching scalp TCRbeta sequences against CD4 and CD8 repertoires sorted from blood. Sourced from immuneACCESS, this table was stored by TCRdb with only in-frame sequences that have V and J called. A share of the clones is absent; for the studies checked, an unresolved V gene accounts for under half, and the remainder has no known explanation. The DNA gave D and trimming, while V, J and clone size come from that table. The sample records 200,000 to 250,000 clones, approximately 65% of which are singletons. The ten top clones hold around 1.2% of the sample.

What the authors observed across the whole study: Scalp TCR repertoire analysis is complicated because resident alphabeta T cells in normal human skin are also sequenced, whereas mouse skin is dominated by gammadelta T cells. Shared TCR sequences between patients were less evident than in mice, which may be partly attributable to HLA diversity in the patient population. Tofacitinib significantly lowered scalp clonality and the number of expanded CD8+ clones among the top 100 scalp clones. Compared with normal scalp, lesional scalp had higher clonality and more expanded CD8+ clones, particularly in alopecia totalis/universalis, a pattern that suggests antigenic drive. During tofacitinib treatment, many expanded lesional clones stuck around in both scalp and blood, and this persistence may partly explain why relapse happens after treatment is stopped. Because the treated cohort was small and had just a single nonresponder, larger studies are needed to establish links between baseline CD8+ expansion and response.

As concerns this clone: This clone's antigen is unknown. Base-call qualities are not available, and no considerably larger clone is one nucleotide away.

The treatment or condition label on this specimen signifies: oral pan-JAK inhibitor, 5-10 mg twice daily. Lesional scalp punch biopsies and peripheral blood were collected from alopecia areata patients. PBMCs were isolated by density centrifugation and stained for CD3, CD4 and CD8, after which CD4+ and CD8+ T cells were sorted on a FACSAria. Trimming at the junction amounts to 0 bases on V and 2 bases on J, and the germline ends lie 17 bases apart. The CDR3 contains 19 residues, cysteine and phenylalanine counted. The sequence is cut down to CDR3 DNA, 57 bases in frame from base 1. The germline V gene specifies LGHNA as CDR1 and YSLEER as CDR2.

This receptor chain uses TRBV4-3 and TRBJ2-6; the D gene is possibly TRBD1, with 6 bases matching. The source is a human donor with alopecia areata. This specimen consisted of CD4+ T cells sorted from blood, obtained at approximately week 42, from a patient treated with tofacitinib. The nucleotide sequence reads TGCGCCAGCAGCCAAGATAAATTTCGCAGGGGAACTGGGGCCAACGTCCTGACTTTC. Its protein reads: CASSQDKFRRGTGANVLTF.